This entry lists 22 T cell receptor beta chains sequenced from one sample in a study of blood T cell repertoires in COVID-19. Clones were read by immunoSEQ multiplex PCR, and TCRdb kept only the in-frame ones, dropping some. Of around 140,000 clones in the sample, 65% to 90% were seen once. The sequenced sample consisted of peripheral blood. The receptors come from a human donor in a cohort sampled during active COVID-19.

This clone appeared once. V and J are TRBV10-1 and TRBJ2-7; a possible D gene is TRBD1 (5 bases). The CDR3 has 16 amino acids. V lost 7 bases, J lost 3 bases, and 22 bases lay in between. Germline CDR1 and CDR2: WNHNN and SYGVQD (reference sequence). The CDR3 protein is CASKPGTRDTCYEQYF. DNA for the CDR3: TGCGCCAGCAAGCCCGGCACCAGGGATACTTGCTACGAGCAGTACTTC.

This rearrangement joins TRBV3-1 (or the pseudogene TRBV3-2) to TRBJ1-3; 7 bases are a match to TRBD1. CDR3 length equals 14 residues. The V gene end was trimmed by 5 bases and the J gene end by 5 bases; junction bases not matched to a gene: 6. Looked up from germline, CDR1 is LGHDT and CDR2 is YNNKEL (reference sequence). The CDR3 DNA reads as TGTGCCAGCAGCGACAGGGACAGAAGAAACACCATATATTTT. Translation: CASSDRDRRNTIYF.

J is TRBJ1-3 and V is TRBV3-1 (or the pseudogene TRBV3-2); D is unclear. There are 18 residues in the CDR3. V was cut by 0 bases and J by 0 bases, with 15 bases left in between. Germline assignment: CDR1 LGHDT and CDR2 YNNKEL (reference sequence). The CDR3 DNA reads as TGTGCCAGCAGCCAAGATGGGTTGCGGACTAACTCTGGAAACACCATATATTTT. Its translation: CASSQDGLRTNSGNTIYF.

The chain joins TRBV9 to TRBJ1-6; no reliable D call. Trimming took off 4 bases at V and 6 bases at J, with 14 bases between the two ends. The CDR3 is made up of 15 amino acids. CDR1 is SGDLS and CDR2 is YYNGEE in the germline V gene. The CDR3 reads CASSPTTSRNSPLHF. The DNA for the CDR3 is TGTGCCAGCAGCCCAACAACCAGTCGTAATTCACCCCTCCACTTT.

The V call is TRBV7-9, the J call TRBJ2-1; D is ambiguous. CDR3 length: 17 amino acids. Trimming stripped 7 bases from V and 0 bases from J, with 19 bases between. Per germline, CDR1 SEHNR and CDR2 FQNEAQ (reference sequence). As DNA, the CDR3 is TGTGCCAGCATCTATGCCCCCCGTTACCCCTCCTACAATGAGCAGTTCTTC. It encodes CASIYAPRYPSYNEQFF.

V usage is TRBV5-1 and J usage is TRBJ1-6; 9 bases are a match to TRBD1. Germline V gene lookup returns CDR1 SGHRS and CDR2 YFSETQ. Trimming took 4 bases from V and 7 from J; bases not matched to a gene: 3. The CDR3 loop spans 14 amino acids. This chain's CDR3 is CASSPTGGNSPLHF. CDR3 DNA sequence: TGCGCCAGCAGCCCGACAGGGGGAAATTCACCCCTCCACTTT.

The rearrangement links TRBV6-5 to TRBJ1-5, with TRBD1 as a possible D gene (5 bases). Trimming removed 0 bases at V and 9 bases at J, with 18 bases between. CDR3 length equals 16 residues. Germline V gene data show CDR1 as MNHEY and CDR2 as SVGAGI. CDR3 in amino acids: CASSYSIPGVGSPQHF. CDR3 in DNA: TGTGCCAGCAGTTACTCAATTCCGGGGGTTGGGTCGCCCCAGCATTTT.

This sequence joins TRBV10-3 and TRBJ2-7, with D maybe TRBD1 (6 bases). Germline V CDR1 and CDR2: ENHRY, SYGVKD. Trimming pared 6 bases from V and 0 bases from J, leaving 15 bases between. This CDR3 spans 15 amino acids. The DNA for the CDR3 is TGTGCCATCAGCCCCGGGACAACCGCCTCCTACGAGCAGTACTTC. Translated: CAISPGTTASYEQYF.

This chain links TRBV12-5 with TRBJ2-1; tentatively, D is TRBD2 (5 bases). The CDR3 consists of 13 residues. Trimming pared 5 bases from V and 9 bases from J, leaving 14 bases between. Germline V gene data show CDR1 as LGHNT and CDR2 as FRNRAP. CDR3 in amino acids: CASGGAARGEQFF. In DNA form, the CDR3 reads TGTGCTAGTGGTGGAGCGGCTCGAGGTGAGCAGTTCTTC.

The chain combines TRBV19 with TRBJ2-6, with D perhaps TRBD2 (5 bases). There are 16 residues in the CDR3. The V and J ends lost 5 bases and 2 bases respectively, with 13 bases between them. CDR1 is LNHDA and CDR2 is SQIVND in the germline V gene (reference sequence). The CDR3 region is CASSVGSGTGANVLTF. The CDR3 nucleotides are TGTGCCAGTAGTGTGGGATCGGGAACTGGGGCCAACGTCCTGACTTTC.

This rearrangement joins TRBV7-2 to TRBJ2-3; D gene unclear. V lost 4 bases and J lost 6, with 5 bases in between. The CDR3 has 11 residues. CDR1 and CDR2 from the germline V gene are SGHTA and FQGNSA. The CDR3 nucleotides read TGTGCCAGCAGCTCTTTCGATACGCAGTATTTT. It translates to CASSSFDTQYF. The full variable domain, rest sourced from reference TRBV7-2 and TRBJ2-3, is GAGVSQSPSNKVTEKGKDVELRCDPISGHTALYWYRQSLGQGLEFLIYFQGNSAPDKSGLPSDRFSAERTGGSVSTLTIQRTQQEDSAVYLCASSSFDTQYFGPGTRLTVL.

The chain joins TRBV6-5 to TRBJ1-5; no clear D gene. The germline gives CDR1 MNHEY, CDR2 SVGAGI. V gave up 7 bases and J gave up 0 bases, with 10 bases separating them. The CDR3 is made up of 14 amino acids. CDR3 sequence reads: CASTPRDSNQPQHF. CDR3 bases: TGTGCCAGCACCCCCCGGGATAGCAATCAGCCCCAGCATTTT.

This rearrangement joins TRBV12-3 or TRBV12-4 to TRBJ2-7; D is perhaps TRBD2 (5 bases). The V end lost 5 bases, the J end lost 1 base, and 9 bases lay between the germline ends. The CDR3 is 13 residues long. CDR3 nucleotide sequence: TGTGCCAGCAGTCCGGAGCGGTCCTACGAGCAGTACTTC. Protein: CASSPERSYEQYF.

The rearrangement uses TRBV5-1 and TRBJ2-7, with 7 nucleotides matching TRBD1. The CDR3 is 14 residues long. Germline V gene lookup returns CDR1 SGHRS and CDR2 YFSETQ. With V trimmed by 3 bases and J by 3 bases, 6 bases remained unmatched. The CDR3 reads CASSSGQRRYEQYF. The CDR3 nucleotides are TGCGCCAGCAGCTCGGGACAGAGACGCTACGAGCAGTACTTC. The variable domain in full, completed from reference TRBV5-1 and TRBJ2-7, reads KAGVTQTPRYLIKTRGQQVTLSCSPISGHRSVSWYQQTPGQGLQFLFEYFSETQRNKGNFPGRFSGRQFSNSRSEMNVSTLELGDSALYLCASSSGQRRYEQYFGPGTRLTVT.

V is TRBV19 and J is TRBJ1-5, with 7 bases identical to TRBD1. The CDR3 loop spans 12 amino acids. Germline loops: CDR1 LNHDA, CDR2 SQIVND (reference sequence). The J segment lost 5 bases and the V segment lost 9 bases, leaving 4 bases of the junction unmatched. The chain's CDR3 is CASGTEYQPQHF. Written as DNA, the CDR3 is TGTGCCAGCGGGACAGAGTATCAGCCCCAGCATTTT.

This clone was seen a single time. The V and J genes are TRBV5-1 and TRBJ2-7; 8 bases fit TRBD2. CDR1 is SGHRS and CDR2 is YFSETQ in the germline V gene. V shed 7 bases, J shed 1 base, and the junction held 4 bases outside the gene matches. The CDR3 spans 13 residues. The CDR3 bases are TGCGCCAGCTGGGAGCGGGGGTCCTACGAGCAGTACTTC. This encodes CASWERGSYEQYF.

V is TRBV7-3 and J is TRBJ2-3; a weak D match, TRBD2 (6 bases). In germline, CDR1 is SGHTA, CDR2 FQGTGA. Deletions cut 1 base from V and 3 bases from J, with 11 bases between. This CDR3 region has 15 residues. As DNA, the CDR3 is TGTGCCAGCAGCTTAATAGCGGTCGGTACAGATACGCAGTATTTT. Residues: CASSLIAVGTDTQYF.

The gene calls are TRBV6-6 and TRBJ2-5; no definite D call. The V end lost 2 bases, the J end lost 6 bases, and 7 bases lay between the germline ends. Germline values: CDR1 MNHNY, CDR2 SVGAGI (reference sequence). CDR3 size: 12 residues. The CDR3 loop reads CASSYSQKTQYF. Written as DNA, the CDR3 is TGTGCCAGCAGTTACAGTCAGAAGACCCAGTACTTC.

This clone appeared a few times. The V and J genes are TRBV27 and TRBJ1-1; TRBD1 might be the D (5 bases). V lost 8 bases, J lost 7 bases, and 17 bases lay in between. The CDR3 is made up of 13 amino acids. The germline V gene encodes CDR1 MNHEY and CDR2 SMNVEV (reference sequence). CDR3 coding DNA: TGTGCCAGCCGTACCATATCCAGGGATGAAGCTTTCTTT. Translation: CASRTISRDEAFF.

The rearrangement uses TRBV28 and TRBJ1-2, with TRBD1 identical over 10 bases. V lost 6 bases to trimming and J lost 5 bases; unmatched junction nucleotides: 6. This CDR3 has 14 residues. Looked up from germline, CDR1 is MDHEN and CDR2 is SYDVKM. CDR3 in amino acids: CASRVWDRGYGYTF. The CDR3 DNA reads TGTGCCAGCAGAGTGTGGGACAGGGGTTATGGCTACACCTTC.

J is TRBJ2-2 and V is TRBV28, with 12 bases matching TRBD2. After removal of 5 bases from V and 6 bases from J, the junction contained 10 bases not matched to a gene. This CDR3 has 17 amino acids. The germline CDR1 and CDR2 sequences are MDHEN and SYDVKM. The CDR3 DNA sequence: TGTGCCAGCAGTCACCAAAAGACTAGCGGGAGTTCCGGGGAGCTGTTTTTT. Translated: CASSHQKTSGSSGELFF. Looking up the rest from reference TRBV28 and TRBJ2-2 gives the full variable domain: DVKVTQSSRYLVKRTGEKVFLECVQDMDHENMFWYRQDPGLGLRLIYFSYDVKMKEKGDIPEGYSVSREKKERFSLILESASTNQTSMYLCASSHQKTSGSSGELFFGEGSRLTVL.

The rearrangement joins TRBV7-3 to TRBJ2-3; tentatively, D is TRBD2 (5 bases). With 4 bases removed from V and 0 bases from J, the gap between germline ends came to 8 bases. Germline loops: CDR1 SGHTA, CDR2 FQGTGA. The CDR3 loop spans 14 amino acids. The CDR3, as DNA: TGTGCCAGCAGCTCTAGCTTTAGCACAGATACGCAGTATTTT. It is translated as CASSSSFSTDTQYF.